Listed below are T cell receptor beta chains from one sample, sequenced in a study of blood T cell repertoires in COVID-19. Only in-frame clones appear in the TCRdb table, and some are missing; sequencing was by immunoSEQ multiplex PCR. The sample has around 250,000 clones, about nine tenths seen once. The source material was PBMCs or T cells enriched from blood (not recorded which). The receptors were gathered from a man aged 18 to 30 who had recovered from COVID-19. The CDR3 runs from the conserved cysteine through the conserved F or W. D genes are given only for firm matches. Expanded clones get a size class; other rows say once, few or many, or leave the size out.

size | D | length | J | V | CDR3 | DNA
. | . | 15 | TRBJ2-5 | TRBV2 | CASSEVSRLGETQYF | TGTGCCAGCAGTGAGGTGTCCCGTCTAGGAGAGACCCAGTACTTC
. | TRBD1 | 15 | TRBJ2-5 | TRBV28 | CASSPPGQSRETQYF | TGTGCCAGCAGCCCTCCGGGACAGTCTCGAGAGACCCAGTACTTC
. | TRBD2 | 16 | TRBJ2-5 | TRBV7-6 | CASSLGGGPVQETQYF | TGTGCCAGCAGCTTAGGGGGGGGTCCCGTCCAAGAGACCCAGTACTTC
few | . | 15 | TRBJ2-2 | TRBV28 | CASSLAQGNTGELFF | TGTGCCAGCAGTTTAGCACAGGGAAACACCGGGGAGCTGTTTTTT
. | TRBD2 | 15 | TRBJ2-3 | TRBV9 | CASSLGTSGTDTQYF | TGTGCCAGCAGCTTAGGGACTAGCGGCACAGATACGCAGTATTTT
. | . | 15 | TRBJ2-1 | TRBV30 | CAWTGGSQLGNEQFF | TGTGCCTGGACTGGCGGCTCCCAACTGGGCAATGAGCAGTTCTTC
. | . | 14 | TRBJ2-7 | TRBV11-2 | CASSFWERPSEQYF | TGTGCCAGCAGCTTTTGGGAGAGGCCCAGCGAGCAGTACTTC
. | . | 13 | TRBJ1-4 | TRBV28 | CASSSGVAGKLFF | TGTGCCAGCAGTTCTGGGGTTGCAGGGAAACTGTTTTTT
. | . | 13 | TRBJ1-2 | TRBV27 | CASSTGGNYGYTF | TGTGCCAGCAGTACGGGGGGTAACTATGGCTACACCTTC
few | TRBD1 | 13 | TRBJ1-1 | TRBV3-1/TRBV3-2 | CASSGTGAPEAFF | TGTGCCAGCAGCGGGACAGGGGCCCCTGAAGCTTTCTTT
. | . | 16 | TRBJ2-7 | TRBV15 | CATSTRGGARIYEQYF | TGTGCCACCAGCACGAGGGGGGGGGCGCGGATCTACGAGCAGTACTTC
. | . | 13 | TRBJ1-1 | TRBV10-1 | CASSEDREGAAFF | TGCGCCAGCAGTGAGGATCGGGAGGGCGCAGCTTTCTTT
. | . | 12 | TRBJ2-1 | TRBV7-9 | CASNFNYNEQFF | TGTGCCAGCAACTTTAACTACAATGAGCAGTTCTTC
few | TRBD1 | 17 | TRBJ1-5 | TRBV2 | CASSKDPGTVSNQPQHF | TGTGCCAGCAGTAAAGACCCGGGGACAGTGAGCAATCAGCCCCAGCATTTT
. | TRBD2 | 14 | TRBJ2-1 | TRBV7-8 | CASSLAVGGWEQFF | TGTGCCAGCAGCTTAGCAGTGGGGGGGTGGGAGCAGTTCTTC
. | TRBD1 | 15 | TRBJ2-7 | TRBV2 | CASRQPGQGQGEQYF | TGTGCCAGCAGACAGCCGGGACAGGGGCAAGGCGAGCAGTACTTC
. | . | 15 | TRBJ1-1 | TRBV5-1 | CASSSPDRLNTEAFF | TGCGCCAGCAGCTCACCCGACAGGCTAAACACTGAAGCTTTCTTT
once | TRBD2 | 14 | TRBJ2-3 | TRBV10-3 | CAISGLAITDTQYF | TGTGCCATCAGTGGACTAGCGATCACAGATACGCAGTATTTT
. | TRBD1 | 15 | TRBJ1-2 | TRBV6-6 | CASSYSGTANYGYTF | TGTGCCAGCAGTTACTCCGGGACAGCTAACTATGGCTACACCTTC
. | . | 12 | TRBJ1-2 | TRBV12-3/TRBV12-4 | CASRDQGYGYTF | TGTGCCAGCAGAGATCAGGGCTATGGCTACACCTTC
. | TRBD2 | 16 | TRBJ2-1 | TRBV13 | CASSLGTSGSYNEQFF | TGTGCCAGCAGCTTAGGGACTAGCGGGAGCTACAATGAGCAGTTCTTC
. | . | 14 | TRBJ2-1 | TRBV7-6 | CASSLGGEYNEQFF | TGTGCCAGCAGCCTGGGCGGGGAATACAATGAGCAGTTCTTC
. | . | 16 | TRBJ1-3 | TRBV7-6 | CASSLSGQTSGNTIYF | TGTGCCAGCAGCTTATCCGGACAGACCTCTGGAAACACCATATATTTT
. | . | 15 | TRBJ1-3 | TRBV7-9 | CASSSWAGQGNTIYF | TGTGCCAGCAGCTCGTGGGCAGGGCAGGGAAACACCATATATTTT
. | TRBD1 | 16 | TRBJ2-1 | TRBV3-1/TRBV3-2 | CASSATGTSSYNEQFF | TGTGCCAGCAGCGCGACAGGGACAAGCTCCTACAATGAGCAGTTCTTC
. | . | 9 | TRBJ2-1 | TRBV29-1 | CSVAQEQFF | TGCAGCGTTGCCCAAGAGCAGTTCTTC
. | TRBD1 | 14 | TRBJ1-1 | TRBV6-5 | CASIPTGANTEAFF | TGTGCCAGCATTCCGACAGGGGCGAACACTGAAGCTTTCTTT
. | . | 15 | TRBJ2-1 | TRBV27 | CASSLGAGAYNEQFF | TGTGCCAGCAGTTTAGGGGCAGGAGCCTACAATGAGCAGTTCTTC
. | . | 13 | TRBJ2-1 | TRBV6-4 | CASSDGPRGEQFF | TGTGCCAGCAGTGACGGGCCCAGGGGAGAGCAGTTCTTC
. | . | 14 | TRBJ2-1 | TRBV4-1 | CASSQGGSYNEQFF | TGCGCCAGCAGTCAGGGCGGCAGCTACAATGAGCAGTTCTTC
. | TRBD1 | 14 | TRBJ1-6 | TRBV2 | CASKKTGANSPLHF | TGTGCCAGCAAAAAGACAGGGGCTAATTCACCCCTCCACTTT
. | . | 18 | TRBJ1-2 | TRBV18 | CASSRIRTNRVFNYGYTF | TGTGCCAGCTCGCGCATCAGGACAAATCGGGTCTTTAACTATGGCTACACCTTC
. | . | 14 | TRBJ2-3 | TRBV30 | CALTRVGPADTQYF | TGTGCCCTCACCCGCGTGGGGCCCGCAGATACGCAGTATTTT
. | . | 13 | TRBJ2-7 | TRBV7-6 | CASSLAELYEQYF | TGTGCCAGCAGCTTAGCAGAACTATACGAGCAGTACTTC
. | . | 13 | TRBJ1-2 | TRBV6-6 | CASRNGGSYGYTF | TGTGCCAGCAGAAACGGGGGTAGCTATGGCTACACCTTC
. | TRBD1 | 13 | TRBJ1-1 | TRBV4-1 | CASGTGLGTEAFF | TGCGCCAGCGGGACAGGGTTGGGCACTGAAGCTTTCTTT
. | TRBD2 | 17 | TRBJ2-7 | TRBV19 | CASSPEIAGGRSYEQYF | TGTGCCAGTAGTCCCGAGATAGCGGGAGGCCGGAGCTACGAGCAGTACTTC
. | TRBD1 | 15 | TRBJ1-6 | TRBV6-2/TRBV6-3 | CASSPQGADYSPLHF | TGTGCCAGCAGCCCCCAGGGGGCCGACTATTCACCCCTCCACTTT
many | TRBD1 | 15 | TRBJ1-2 | TRBV6-5 | CASSHGDRGNYGYTF | TGTGCCAGCAGCCACGGAGACAGGGGGAACTATGGCTACACCTTC
. | . | 15 | TRBJ1-4 | TRBV7-2 | CASSSDGRSGEKLFF | TGTGCCAGCAGCTCCGACGGCCGTTCGGGTGAAAAACTGTTTTTT
few | . | 15 | TRBJ2-2 | TRBV15 | CATAGDRGNTGELFF | TGTGCCACCGCTGGAGACCGGGGGAACACCGGGGAGCTGTTTTTT
. | TRBD2 | 15 | TRBJ2-7 | TRBV5-4 | CASSLFTSGNYEQYF | TGTGCCAGCAGCTTGTTTACTAGCGGGAACTACGAGCAGTACTTC